Below, one T cell receptor (beta chain) is given with its context. These data belong to a study of T cells in tumors after PD-1 blockade. Overall study: On average, peripheral blood gave around 110,000 TCR templates and under 45,000 unique clonotypes.

The CDR3 is made up of 11 amino acids. Germline CDR1 and CDR2: SEHNR and FQNEAQ (reference sequence). V lost 1 base and J 10 bases, leaving 6 bases between the germline ends. Measured with immunoSEQ multiplex PCR; TCRdb has only the in-frame clones, and not every one. The sample has 60,000 to 65,000 clones, around 74% seen once. The sequence came from a human donor with basal cell carcinoma. This rearrangement joins TRBV7-9 to TRBJ2-3; no reliable D call. The sequences come from PBMCs, collected after anti-PD-1 treatment. Written as DNA, the CDR3 is TGTGCCAGCAGCTTAGAACAATCGCAGTATTTT. Its translation is CASSLEQSQYF.